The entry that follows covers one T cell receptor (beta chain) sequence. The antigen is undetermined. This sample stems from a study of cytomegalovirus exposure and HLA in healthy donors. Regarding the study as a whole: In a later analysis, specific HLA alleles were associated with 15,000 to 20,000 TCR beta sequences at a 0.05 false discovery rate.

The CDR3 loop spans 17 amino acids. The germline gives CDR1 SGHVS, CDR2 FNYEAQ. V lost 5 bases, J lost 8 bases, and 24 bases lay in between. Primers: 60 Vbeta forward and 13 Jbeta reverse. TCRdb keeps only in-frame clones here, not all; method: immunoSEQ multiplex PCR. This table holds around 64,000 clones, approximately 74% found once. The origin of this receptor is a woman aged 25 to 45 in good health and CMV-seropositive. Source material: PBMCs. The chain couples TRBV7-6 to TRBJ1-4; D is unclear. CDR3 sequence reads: CASSRNWGIGSGEKLFF. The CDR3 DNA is TGTGCCAGCAGCCGGAATTGGGGTATTGGAAGCGGGGAAAAACTGTTTTTT. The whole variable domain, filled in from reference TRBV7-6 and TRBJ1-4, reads GAGVSQSPRYKVTKRGQDVALRCDPISGHVSLYWYRQALGQGPEFLTYFNYEAQQDKSGLPNDRFSAERPEGSISTLTIQRTEQRDSAMYRCASSRNWGIGSGEKLFFGSGTQLSVL.